A selection of T cell receptor beta chains follows, all from one sample in a study of shared clonotypes between healthy human individuals. Using immunoSEQ multiplex PCR, the repertoire was profiled, and TCRdb retains in-frame clones only, with some absent. The profile shows millions of clones, 90% to 95% of them singletons. The sequenced material came from naive CD8+ T cells from PBMCs. These receptors were obtained from a man younger than 35 in good health. Some clones in this sample may be carry-over from other donors' samples. The CDR3 runs from the conserved cysteine through the conserved F or W. The order of the fields is V gene, D gene, J gene, CDR3 protein. The D gene is left open where the match is weak.

TRBV28	NA	TRBJ2-7	CASSNSQGLQYF
TRBV21-1	NA	TRBJ2-7	CASSKEQDSPNEQYF
TRBV19	NA	TRBJ1-5	CASSISRQLKNQPQHF
TRBV7-2	NA	TRBJ1-5	CASSSRESGNQPQHF
TRBV5-1	NA	TRBJ1-1	CASSSNPGIEAFF
TRBV6-1	NA	TRBJ2-7	CASSARGGGGVSSYEQYF
TRBV19	NA	TRBJ2-1	CASTSPGAYNEQFF
TRBV28	TRBD1	TRBJ2-7	CASSGHPGQGDEQYF
TRBV2	NA	TRBJ2-7	CASSVGAVSSYEQYF
TRBV5-1	NA	TRBJ1-2	CASSPRGDSYGYTF
TRBV7-8	TRBD1	TRBJ2-7	CASSPEGRTGPYEQYF
TRBV11-2	TRBD1	TRBJ1-2	CASSTSPGTGPYGYTF
TRBV27	NA	TRBJ1-4	CASSLRHLNEKLFF
TRBV29-1	NA	TRBJ1-2	CSVESDRATNYGYTF
TRBV19	NA	TRBJ1-4	CASRDGATNEKLFF
TRBV6-1	TRBD2	TRBJ2-7	CASSDALNGLAVDYEQYF
TRBV29-1	TRBD1	TRBJ2-7	CSVVGQGSYEQYF
TRBV15	NA	TRBJ2-1	CATSRGAGNEQFF
TRBV6-1	NA	TRBJ2-7	CASRSGFSYEQYF
TRBV27	NA	TRBJ2-7	CASTEGGAQYF
TRBV5-1	TRBD2	TRBJ2-3	CASSAGLAGVPTDTQYF
TRBV19	NA	TRBJ2-1	CASSVVGWDEQFF
TRBV6-4	NA	TRBJ1-1	CASSDNGEAFF
TRBV28	NA	TRBJ2-7	CASSSDTYEQYF
TRBV5-4	TRBD2	TRBJ2-2	CASSWGLAGPSGELFF
TRBV4-3	TRBD2	TRBJ2-7	CASSQGGGYEQYF
TRBV7-2	TRBD1	TRBJ2-7	CASSPAGQGYEQYF
TRBV23-1	NA	TRBJ2-5	CASSQVVGETQYF
TRBV18	NA	TRBJ2-1	CASSPGGWANEQFF
TRBV28	TRBD1	TRBJ2-7	CASSLGVVWGQGAYEQYF
TRBV5-1	NA	TRBJ2-7	CASSPGPSYEQYF
TRBV28	NA	TRBJ2-3	CASRPTGRPDTQYF
TRBV7-3	NA	TRBJ2-1	CASSLTGPGNEQFF
TRBV28	TRBD2	TRBJ2-2	CASSSLAGWGGELFF
TRBV20-1	NA	TRBJ2-7	CSARGVYEQYF
TRBV5-1	NA	TRBJ1-4	CASRVWGTNEKLFF
TRBV6-1	NA	TRBJ1-1	CASSASGRPDTEAFF
TRBV19	NA	TRBJ1-5	CASSYGSNQPQHF
TRBV5-1	NA	TRBJ2-5	CASSLKRGRSGETQYF
TRBV13	NA	TRBJ1-2	CASSLGQADGYTF